This T cell receptor beta chain was recovered during a study of blood T cell repertoires in COVID-19. Across the whole study: T cells, B-cell-depleted T cells, or PBMCs supplied cDNA or gDNA.

Per the original methods: The authors estimated nucleated cell counts from reference gene primer amplification. Produced via immunoSEQ multiplex PCR; TCRdb's table is partial and in-frame only. The V and J calls and the clone size are those of that table, but D and trimming were determined from the DNA. The repertoire holds 210,000 or so clones, with approximately 90% as singletons. The sequence was obtained from a man aged 25 to 45 with acute or convalescent COVID-19. The sample was peripheral blood.

CDR3 protein: CASSDRASSTDTQYF. In nucleotides, the CDR3 is TGTGCCAGCAGTGATCGAGCCTCTAGCACAGATACGCAGTATTTT. This chain uses TRBV2 with TRBJ2-3; the D is unclear. The germline gives CDR1 SNHLY, CDR2 FYNNEI. The CDR3 runs to 15 residues. The V end was cut by 3 bases, the J end by 0 bases, with 10 bases between.